This T cell receptor (beta chain) was sequenced during a study of blood T cell repertoires in COVID-19. TCRdb's table, derived via immunoSEQ multiplex PCR, lists solely in-frame clones and lacks some. The sample includes about 200,000 clones, roughly 82% seen only once; the top ten take 4.5% to 6.5%. Self-reported history from a screening survey and questionnaire set each donor's cohort. With 5 bases removed from V and 3 bases from J, the gap between germline ends came to 19 bases. This CDR3 has 16 amino acids. Germline CDR1 is SEHNR and CDR2 is FQNEAQ (reference sequence). The chain couples TRBV7-9 to TRBJ2-5; D is unclear. The sample consisted of PBMCs or T cells enriched from blood (not recorded which). The clonotype originates from a man aged 35 to 55 with acute COVID-19. In nucleotides, the CDR3 is TGTGCCAGCAGCCTACGGCCCCTCCTCGCGGAAGAGACCCAGTACTTC. Its protein product is CASSLRPLLAEETQYF.